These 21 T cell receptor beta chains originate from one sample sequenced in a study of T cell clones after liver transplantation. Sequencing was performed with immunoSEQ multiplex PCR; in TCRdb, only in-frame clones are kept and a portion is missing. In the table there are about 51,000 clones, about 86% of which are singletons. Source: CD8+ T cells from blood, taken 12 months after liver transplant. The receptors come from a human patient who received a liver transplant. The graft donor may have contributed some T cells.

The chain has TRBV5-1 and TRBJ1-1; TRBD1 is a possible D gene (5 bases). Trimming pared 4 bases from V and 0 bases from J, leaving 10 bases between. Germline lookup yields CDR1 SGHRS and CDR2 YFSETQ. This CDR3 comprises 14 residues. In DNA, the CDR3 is TGCGCCAGCAGCGCGGGACGTATGAACACTGAAGCTTTCTTT. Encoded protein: CASSAGRMNTEAFF.

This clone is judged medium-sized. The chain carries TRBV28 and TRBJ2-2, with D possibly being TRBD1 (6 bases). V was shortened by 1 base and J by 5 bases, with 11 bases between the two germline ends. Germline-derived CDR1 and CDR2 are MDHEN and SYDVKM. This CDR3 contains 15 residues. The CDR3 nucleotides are TGTGCCAGCAGTTTATTCAGGGGTGGAACCGGGGAGCTGTTTTTT. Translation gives CASSLFRGGTGELFF.

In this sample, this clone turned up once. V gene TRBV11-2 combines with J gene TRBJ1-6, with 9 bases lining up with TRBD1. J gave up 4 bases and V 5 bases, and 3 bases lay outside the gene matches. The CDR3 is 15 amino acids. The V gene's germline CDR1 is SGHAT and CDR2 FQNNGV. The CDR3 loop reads CASSRTGDYNSPLHF. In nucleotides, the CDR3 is TGTGCCAGCAGCCGGACAGGGGATTATAATTCACCCCTCCACTTT.

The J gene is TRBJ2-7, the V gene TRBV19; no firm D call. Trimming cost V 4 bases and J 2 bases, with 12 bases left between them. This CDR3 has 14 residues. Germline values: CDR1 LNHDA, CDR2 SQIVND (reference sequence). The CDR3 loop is CASSKLTETYEQYF. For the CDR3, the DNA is TGTGCCAGTAGTAAGTTGACCGAAACCTACGAGCAGTACTTC.

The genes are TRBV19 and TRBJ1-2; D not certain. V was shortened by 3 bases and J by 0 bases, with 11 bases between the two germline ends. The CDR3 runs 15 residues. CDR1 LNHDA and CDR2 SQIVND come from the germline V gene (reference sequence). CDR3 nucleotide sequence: TGTGCCAGTAGTATCGCCCCACCGGCTAACTATGGCTACACCTTC. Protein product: CASSIAPPANYGYTF.

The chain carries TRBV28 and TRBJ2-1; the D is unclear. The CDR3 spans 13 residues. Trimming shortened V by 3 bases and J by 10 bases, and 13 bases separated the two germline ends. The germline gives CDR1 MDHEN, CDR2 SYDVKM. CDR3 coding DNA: TGTGCCAGCAGTTTTAGATGGCTCGGGGAGCAGTTCTTC. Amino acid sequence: CASSFRWLGEQFF.

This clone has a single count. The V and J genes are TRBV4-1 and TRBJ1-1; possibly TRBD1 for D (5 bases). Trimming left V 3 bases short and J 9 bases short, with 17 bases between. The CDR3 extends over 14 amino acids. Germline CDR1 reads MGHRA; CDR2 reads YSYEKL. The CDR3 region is CASSQPGLERKAFF. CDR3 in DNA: TGCGCCAGCAGCCAGCCGGGACTCGAGCGTAAAGCTTTCTTT.

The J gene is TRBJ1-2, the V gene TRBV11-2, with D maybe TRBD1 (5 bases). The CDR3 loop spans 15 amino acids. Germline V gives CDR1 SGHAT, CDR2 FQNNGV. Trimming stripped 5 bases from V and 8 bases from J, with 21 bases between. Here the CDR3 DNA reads TGTGCCAGCAGCACCACCGGGACGGCCCACGGAGGCTACACCTTC. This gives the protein CASSTTGTAHGGYTF.

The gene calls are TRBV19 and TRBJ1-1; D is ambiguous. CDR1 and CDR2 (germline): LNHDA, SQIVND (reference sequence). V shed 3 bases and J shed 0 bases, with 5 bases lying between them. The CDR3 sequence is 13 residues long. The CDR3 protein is CASSIRVNTEAFF. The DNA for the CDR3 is TGTGCCAGTAGTATTAGGGTGAACACTGAAGCTTTCTTT.

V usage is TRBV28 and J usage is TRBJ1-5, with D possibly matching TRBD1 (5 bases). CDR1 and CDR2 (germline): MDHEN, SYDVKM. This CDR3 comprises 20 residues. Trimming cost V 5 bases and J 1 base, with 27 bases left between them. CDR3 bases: TGTGCCAGCAGTACTTTGGGGACTCTTGTCAATCTGGGAAGCAATCAGCCCCAGCATTTT. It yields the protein CASSTLGTLVNLGSNQPQHF.

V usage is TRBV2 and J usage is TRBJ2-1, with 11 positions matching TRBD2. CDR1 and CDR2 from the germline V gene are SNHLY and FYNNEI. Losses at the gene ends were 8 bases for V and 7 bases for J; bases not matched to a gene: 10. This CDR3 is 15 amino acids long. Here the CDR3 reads CASGSGTSGPNEQFF. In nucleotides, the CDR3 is TGTGCCAGCGGTTCCGGGACTAGCGGACCAAATGAGCAGTTCTTC.

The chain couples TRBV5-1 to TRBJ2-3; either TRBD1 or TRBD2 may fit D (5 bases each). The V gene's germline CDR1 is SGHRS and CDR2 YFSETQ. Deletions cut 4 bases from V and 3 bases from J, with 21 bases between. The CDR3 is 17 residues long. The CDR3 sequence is CASSGGEEGLVTDTQYF. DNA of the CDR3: TGCGCCAGCAGCGGGGGAGAAGAAGGACTGGTAACAGATACGCAGTATTTT.

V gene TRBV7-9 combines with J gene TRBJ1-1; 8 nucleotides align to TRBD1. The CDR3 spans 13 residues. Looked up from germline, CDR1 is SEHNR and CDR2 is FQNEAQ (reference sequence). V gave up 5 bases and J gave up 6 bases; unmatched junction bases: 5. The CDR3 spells CASSPRTGPEAFF. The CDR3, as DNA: TGTGCCAGCAGCCCGAGGACAGGGCCTGAAGCTTTCTTT. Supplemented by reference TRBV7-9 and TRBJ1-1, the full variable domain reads DTGVSQNPRHKITKRGQNVTFRCDPISEHNRLYWYRQTLGQGPEFLTYFQNEAQLEKSRLLSDRFSAERPKGSFSTLEIQRTEQGDSAMYLCASSPRTGPEAFFGQGTRLTVV.

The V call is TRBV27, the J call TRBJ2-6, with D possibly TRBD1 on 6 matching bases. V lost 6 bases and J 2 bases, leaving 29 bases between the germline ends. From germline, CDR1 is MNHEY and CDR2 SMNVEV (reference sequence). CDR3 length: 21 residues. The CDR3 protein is CASSHNFGTLVYSTGANVLTF. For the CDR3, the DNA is TGTGCCAGCAGCCATAACTTCGGGACACTAGTGTACTCCACTGGGGCCAACGTCCTGACTTTC. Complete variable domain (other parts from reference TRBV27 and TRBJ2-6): EAQVTQNPRYLITVTGKKLTVTCSQNMNHEYMSWYRQDPGLGLRQIYYSMNVEVTDKGDVPEGYKVSRKEKRNFPLILESPSPNQTSLYFCASSHNFGTLVYSTGANVLTFGAGSRLTVL.

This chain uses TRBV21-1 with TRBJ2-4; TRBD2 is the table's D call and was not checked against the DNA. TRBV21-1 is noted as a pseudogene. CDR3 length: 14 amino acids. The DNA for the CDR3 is TGTGCCCCCGCGGGCAGTCTAGCCAAAAACATTCAGTACTTC. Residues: CAPAGSLAKNIQYF.

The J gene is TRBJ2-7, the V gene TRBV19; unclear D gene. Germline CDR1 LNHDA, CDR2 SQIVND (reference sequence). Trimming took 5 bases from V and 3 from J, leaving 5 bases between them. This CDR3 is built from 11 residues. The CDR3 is CASSPGYEQYF. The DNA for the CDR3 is TGTGCCAGTAGTCCAGGCTACGAGCAGTACTTC.

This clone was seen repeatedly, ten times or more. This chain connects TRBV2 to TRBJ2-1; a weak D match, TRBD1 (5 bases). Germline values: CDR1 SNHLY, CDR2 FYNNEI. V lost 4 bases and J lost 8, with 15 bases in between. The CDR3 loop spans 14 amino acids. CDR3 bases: TGTGCCAGCAGTGTCCCCAGCAGGGTGGATGAGCAGTTCTTC. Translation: CASSVPSRVDEQFF.

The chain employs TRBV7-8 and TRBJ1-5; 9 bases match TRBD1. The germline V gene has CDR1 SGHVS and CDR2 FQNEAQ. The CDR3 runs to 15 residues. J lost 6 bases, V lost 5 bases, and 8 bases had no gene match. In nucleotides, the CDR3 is TGTGCCAGCAGCGCCGGGACAGGGAAGGCTCAGCCCCAGCATTTT. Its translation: CASSAGTGKAQPQHF.

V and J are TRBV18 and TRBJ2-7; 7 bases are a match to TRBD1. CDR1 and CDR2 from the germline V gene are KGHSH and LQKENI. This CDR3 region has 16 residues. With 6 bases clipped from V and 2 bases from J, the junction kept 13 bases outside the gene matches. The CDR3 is CASSLTPGQITYEQYF. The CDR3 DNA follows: TGTGCCAGCTCTCTGACACCGGGACAGATCACCTACGAGCAGTACTTC.

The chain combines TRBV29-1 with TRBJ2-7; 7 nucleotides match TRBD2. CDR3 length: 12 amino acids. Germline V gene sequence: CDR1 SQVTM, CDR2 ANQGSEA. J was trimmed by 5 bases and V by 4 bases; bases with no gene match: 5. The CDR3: CSVGLAVNEQYF. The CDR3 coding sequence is TGCAGCGTTGGGCTAGCGGTGAACGAGCAGTACTTC.

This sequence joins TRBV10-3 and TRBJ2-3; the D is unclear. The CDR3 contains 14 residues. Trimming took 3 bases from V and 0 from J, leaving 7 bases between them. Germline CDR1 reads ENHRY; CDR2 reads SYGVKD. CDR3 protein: CAISEVTSTDTQYF. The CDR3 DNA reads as TGTGCCATCAGTGAAGTTACTAGCACAGATACGCAGTATTTT.